This T cell receptor (beta chain) was profiled in a study of cytomegalovirus exposure and HLA in healthy donors. In the study overall: A subsequent analysis stated that the roughly 130 validation repertoires were run on the same platform as the roughly 670 first-cohort repertoires.

The protocol was immunoSEQ multiplex PCR, while the TCRdb copy is restricted to in-frame clones and leaves out a portion. The sample consists of some 180,000 clones, more than 75% of them appearing once. The study's findings and limits: The investigators catalogued 150 to 200 TCR beta chains as cytomegalovirus-associated.

This clone was seen a single time. What it binds is unknown. The same CDR3 arises from other DNA sequences in this sample as well. V gave up 5 bases and J gave up 7 bases; unmatched junction bases: 2. Germline V lookup: CDR1 MDHEN, CDR2 SYDVKM. CDR3 length: 12 amino acids. The receptor was isolated from a young man in good health and CMV-seropositive. Sequenced input: PBMCs. V and J are TRBV28 and TRBJ2-1, with 7 bases matching TRBD2. CDR3 sequence: CASSLGGNEQFF. The CDR3 nucleotides are TGTGCCAGCAGTCTCGGGGGGAATGAGCAGTTCTTC.